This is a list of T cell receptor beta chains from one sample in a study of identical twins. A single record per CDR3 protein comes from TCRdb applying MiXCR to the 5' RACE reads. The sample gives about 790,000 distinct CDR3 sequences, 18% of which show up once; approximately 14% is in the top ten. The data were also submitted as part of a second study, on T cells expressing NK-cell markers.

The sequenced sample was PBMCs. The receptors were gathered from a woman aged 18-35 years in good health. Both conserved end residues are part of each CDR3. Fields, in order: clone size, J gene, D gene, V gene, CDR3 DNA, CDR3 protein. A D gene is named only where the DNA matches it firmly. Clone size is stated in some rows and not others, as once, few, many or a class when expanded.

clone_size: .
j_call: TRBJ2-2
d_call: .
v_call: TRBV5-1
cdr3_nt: TGCGCCAGCAGCTTCGGCGATAACACCGGGGAGCTGTTTTTT
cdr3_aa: CASSFGDNTGELFF

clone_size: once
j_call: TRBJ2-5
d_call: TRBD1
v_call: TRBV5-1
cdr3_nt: TGCGCCAGCGGCGACCGGGACAGTCTTCAAGAGACCCAGTACTTC
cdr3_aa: CASGDRDSLQETQYF

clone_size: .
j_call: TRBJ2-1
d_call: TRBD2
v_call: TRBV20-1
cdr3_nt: TGCAGTGCTAGCCACACCGGGACTAGGAAAAACAATGAGCAGTTCTTC
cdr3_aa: CSASHTGTRKNNEQFF

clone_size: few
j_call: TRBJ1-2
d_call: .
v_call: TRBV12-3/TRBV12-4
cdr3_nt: TGTGCCAGCAGCCCCGGCGGGGCTGGCTACACCTTC
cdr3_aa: CASSPGGAGYTF

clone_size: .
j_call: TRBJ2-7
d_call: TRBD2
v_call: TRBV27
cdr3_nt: TGTGCCAGCAGTTCCAAGACTAGCGGGAGGTACGAGCAGTACTTC
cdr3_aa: CASSSKTSGRYEQYF

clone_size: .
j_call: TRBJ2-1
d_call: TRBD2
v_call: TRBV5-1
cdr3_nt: TGCGCCAGCAGCCCACCGCTAGCGGGCATGTCCTACAATGAGCAGTTCTTC
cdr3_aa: CASSPPLAGMSYNEQFF

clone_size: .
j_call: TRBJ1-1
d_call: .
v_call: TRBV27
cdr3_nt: TGTGCCAGCACTGTGCGGGGGCTGAGCACTGAAGCTTTCTTT
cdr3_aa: CASTVRGLSTEAFF

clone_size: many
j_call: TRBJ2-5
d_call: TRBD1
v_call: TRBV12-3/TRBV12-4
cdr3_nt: TGTGCCAGCAGCAGAAAATCCGGGACAGCCTACCAAGAGACCCAGTACTTC
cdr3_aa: CASSRKSGTAYQETQYF

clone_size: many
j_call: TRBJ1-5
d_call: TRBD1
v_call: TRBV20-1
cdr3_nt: TGCAGTGCTACAGGGGGGGACCAGCCCCAGCATTTT
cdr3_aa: CSATGGDQPQHF

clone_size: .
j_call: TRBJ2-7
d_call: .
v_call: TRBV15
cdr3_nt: TGTGCCACCAGCCTTACAGTGGGCTACGAGCAGTACTTC
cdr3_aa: CATSLTVGYEQYF

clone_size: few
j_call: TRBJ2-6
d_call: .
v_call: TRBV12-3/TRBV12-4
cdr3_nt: TGTGCCAGCAGGCGGGTCTCTGGGGCCAACGTCCTGACTTTC
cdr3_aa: CASRRVSGANVLTF

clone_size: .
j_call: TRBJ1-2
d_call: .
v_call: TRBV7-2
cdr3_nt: TGTGCCAGCAGCTTACACAGGGCGAGGAACTATGGCTACACCTTC
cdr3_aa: CASSLHRARNYGYTF

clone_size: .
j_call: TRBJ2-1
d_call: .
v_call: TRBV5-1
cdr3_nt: TGCGCCAGCAGCTTAAGCGGACACAATGAGCAGTTCTTC
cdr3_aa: CASSLSGHNEQFF

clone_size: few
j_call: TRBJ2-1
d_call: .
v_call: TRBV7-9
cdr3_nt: TGTGCCAGCAGCTTTCGTCGCCACAATGAGCAGTTCTTC
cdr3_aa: CASSFRRHNEQFF

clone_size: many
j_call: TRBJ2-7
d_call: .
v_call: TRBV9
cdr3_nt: TGTGCCAGCAGCGGGACAGTACCGTCCGAGCAGTACTTC
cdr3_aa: CASSGTVPSEQYF

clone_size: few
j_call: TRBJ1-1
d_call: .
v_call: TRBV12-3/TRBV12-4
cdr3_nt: TGTGCCAGCAGTTTAGAAGGGCGGATAAATACTGAAGCTTTCTTT
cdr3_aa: CASSLEGRINTEAFF

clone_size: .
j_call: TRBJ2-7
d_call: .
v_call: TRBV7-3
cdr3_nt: TGTGCCAGCAGCTTAACTCCCGGGGACTCCTACGAGCAGTACTTC
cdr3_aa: CASSLTPGDSYEQYF

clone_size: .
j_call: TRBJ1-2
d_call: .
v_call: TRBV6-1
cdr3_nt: TGTGCCAGCAGTGAATTTATGGCAGGGAATGGTGGCTACACCTTC
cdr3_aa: CASSEFMAGNGGYTF

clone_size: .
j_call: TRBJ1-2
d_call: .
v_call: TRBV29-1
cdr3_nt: TGCAGCGTTGAGTGGGCTCCAGGCTACACCTTC
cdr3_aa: CSVEWAPGYTF

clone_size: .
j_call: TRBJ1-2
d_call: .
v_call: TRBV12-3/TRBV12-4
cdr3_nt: TGTGCCAGCAGTTTATTACGAGAGGGACCCACCTTC
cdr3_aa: CASSLLREGPTF

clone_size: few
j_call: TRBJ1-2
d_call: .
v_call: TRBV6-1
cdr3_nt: TGTGCCAGCAGTCCCGGACACGTTAACTATGGCTACACCTTC
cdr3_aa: CASSPGHVNYGYTF

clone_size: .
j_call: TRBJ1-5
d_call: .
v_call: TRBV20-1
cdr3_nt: TGCAGTGCTAGAGCTTGGGGAGCCGATCAGCCCCAGCATTTT
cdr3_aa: CSARAWGADQPQHF

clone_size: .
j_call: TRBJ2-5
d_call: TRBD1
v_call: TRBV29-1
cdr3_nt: TGCAGCGTTGAGCGACAGGGGAGCCAGTACTTC
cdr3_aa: CSVERQGSQYF

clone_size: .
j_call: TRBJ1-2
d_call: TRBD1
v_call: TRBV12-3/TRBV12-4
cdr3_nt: TGTGCCAGCAGTCGATATACAGGGGGTTTCTATGGCTACACCTTC
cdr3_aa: CASSRYTGGFYGYTF

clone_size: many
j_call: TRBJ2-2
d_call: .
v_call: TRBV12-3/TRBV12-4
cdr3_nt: TGTGCCAGCAGTTTTTACGGCACCGGGGAGCTGTTTTTT
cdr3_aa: CASSFYGTGELFF

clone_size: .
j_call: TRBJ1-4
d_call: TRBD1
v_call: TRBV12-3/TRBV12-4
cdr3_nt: TGTGCCAGCAGTCCCGGACAGGTTTGGCAAAAACTGTTTTTT
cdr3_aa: CASSPGQVWQKLFF

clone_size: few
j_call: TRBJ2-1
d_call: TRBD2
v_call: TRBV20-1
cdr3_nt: TGCAGTGCCCCGATATCGGGAGGGCCATATGAGCAGTTCTTC
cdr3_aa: CSAPISGGPYEQFF

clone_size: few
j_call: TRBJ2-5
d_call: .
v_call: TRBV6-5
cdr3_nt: TGTGCCAGCAGTTACGGGGCAGGGTATTCTCAAGAGACCCAGTACTTC
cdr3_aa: CASSYGAGYSQETQYF

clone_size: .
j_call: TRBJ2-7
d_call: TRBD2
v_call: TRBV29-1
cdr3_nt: TGCAGCGTTTCCTCCGGGACTAGCTACGAGCAGTACTTC
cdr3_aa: CSVSSGTSYEQYF

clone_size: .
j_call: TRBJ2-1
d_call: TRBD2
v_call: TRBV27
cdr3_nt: TGTGCCAGCAGTCCGTCAGCGGGAGGGCCTAATGAGCAGTTCTTC
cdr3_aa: CASSPSAGGPNEQFF

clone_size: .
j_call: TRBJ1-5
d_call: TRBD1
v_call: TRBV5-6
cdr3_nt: TGTGCCAGCAGCCAGATAACAGGGGAGGGCAATCAGCCCCAGCATTTT
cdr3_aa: CASSQITGEGNQPQHF

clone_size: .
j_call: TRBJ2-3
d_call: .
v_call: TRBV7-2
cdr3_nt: TGTGCCAGCAGCCCCGGGAGTCTACCAGATACGCAGTATTTT
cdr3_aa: CASSPGSLPDTQYF

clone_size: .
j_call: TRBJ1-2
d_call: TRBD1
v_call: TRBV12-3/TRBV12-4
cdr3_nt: TGTGCCAGCAGCTTAGGACAGGAGAGAGGGTATGGCTACACCTTC
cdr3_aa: CASSLGQERGYGYTF

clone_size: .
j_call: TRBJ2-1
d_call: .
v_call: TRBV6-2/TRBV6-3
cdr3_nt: TGTGCCAGCAGACCCCGGACAGCCCACTCCTACAATGAGCAGTTCTTC
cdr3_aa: CASRPRTAHSYNEQFF

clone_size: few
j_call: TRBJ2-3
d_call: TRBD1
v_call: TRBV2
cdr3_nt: TGTGCCAGCAGAGTGACAGGGGGCACAGATACGCAGTATTTT
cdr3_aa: CASRVTGGTDTQYF

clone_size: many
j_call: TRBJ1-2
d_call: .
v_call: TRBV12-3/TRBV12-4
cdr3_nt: TGTGCCAGCAGTTTCCCAGGGAATTATGGTGGCTACACCTTC
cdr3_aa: CASSFPGNYGGYTF

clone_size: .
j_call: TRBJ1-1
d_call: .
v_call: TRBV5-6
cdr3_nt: TGTGCCAGCAGCTTTGGCTTTTATGACACTGAAGCTTTCTTT
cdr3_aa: CASSFGFYDTEAFF

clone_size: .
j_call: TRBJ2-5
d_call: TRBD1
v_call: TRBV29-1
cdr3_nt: TGCAGCACAACCGGGACAGGGGGCCACCAAGAGACCCAGTACTTC
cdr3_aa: CSTTGTGGHQETQYF

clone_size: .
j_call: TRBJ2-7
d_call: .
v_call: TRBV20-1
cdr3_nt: TGCAGTGCTAGTTCCCCAACCTACGAGCAGTACTTC
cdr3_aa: CSASSPTYEQYF

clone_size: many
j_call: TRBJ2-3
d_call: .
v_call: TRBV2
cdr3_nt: TGTGCCAGCCTCGGGACGCATAGCACAGATACGCAGTATTTT
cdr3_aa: CASLGTHSTDTQYF

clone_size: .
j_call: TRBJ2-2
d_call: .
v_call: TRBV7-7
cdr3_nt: TGTGCTAGCACGGCAGGCTTCGGGAGCGGGGAGCTGTTTTTT
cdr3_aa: CASTAGFGSGELFF

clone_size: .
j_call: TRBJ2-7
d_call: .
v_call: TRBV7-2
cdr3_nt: TGTGCCAGCAGCTTAGTTTCACTCCCTTCCTACGAGCAGTACTTC
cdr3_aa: CASSLVSLPSYEQYF

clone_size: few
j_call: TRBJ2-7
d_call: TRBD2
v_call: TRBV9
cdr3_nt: TGTGCCAGCAGCGTAACAGCGGGAGGTGGTTTCGAGCAGTACTTC
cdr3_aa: CASSVTAGGGFEQYF

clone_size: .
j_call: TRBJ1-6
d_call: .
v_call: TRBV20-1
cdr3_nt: TGCAGTGCTAGAGAATCCAGGACATCTTATTCACCCCTCCACTTT
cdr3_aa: CSARESRTSYSPLHF

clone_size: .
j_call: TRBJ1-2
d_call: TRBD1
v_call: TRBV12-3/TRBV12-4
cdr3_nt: TGTGCCAGCAGTTTGCGGGACAGGGTGTTTATGGGCTATGGCTACACCTTC
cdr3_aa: CASSLRDRVFMGYGYTF

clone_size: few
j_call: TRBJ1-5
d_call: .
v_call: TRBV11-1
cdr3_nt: TGTGCCAGCAGCCACGGGACGGCGGAAGGGGATGGCAATCAGCCCCAGCATTTT
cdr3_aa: CASSHGTAEGDGNQPQHF

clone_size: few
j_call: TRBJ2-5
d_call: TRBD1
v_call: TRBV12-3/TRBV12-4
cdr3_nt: TGTGCCAGCAGTTTAAAGTTAAGGGGGCAGGGGGAGACCCAGTACTTC
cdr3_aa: CASSLKLRGQGETQYF